This T cell receptor (beta chain) was found in a study of cytotoxic CD8 clonotypes in ibrutinib-treated CLL. Data came from immunoSEQ multiplex PCR; TCRdb stores just in-frame clones and leaves some out. The sample has roughly 300,000 clones, around 77% seen once. Study observations and caveats: Baseline clonality, above age-matched healthy donor levels, tracked circulating CD8+ T-cell counts. Public clonotypes, found uncommonly, either contracted or stayed stable on treatment. Clonality showed a rise at ibrutinib response that reversed toward baseline at progression.

About this clone: Its target is not known.

In germline, CDR1 is MNHNY, CDR2 SVGAGI (reference sequence). This CDR3 has 15 amino acids. Losses at the gene ends were 2 bases for V and 4 bases for J; bases not matched to a gene: 6. The rearrangement joins TRBV6-6 to TRBJ1-2; 8 nucleotides agree with TRBD1. The origin of this receptor is a human donor with chronic lymphocytic leukemia. Specimen: PBMCs, collected at disease progression, from a patient treated with ibrutinib. CDR3 nucleotides: TGTGCCAGCAGTTACCCTAAAGACAGGGGCTATGGCTACACCTTC. Protein: CASSYPKDRGYGYTF.